In this sample, the clone carrying this T cell receptor beta chain turned up a few times. The record originates from a study of blood T cells in healthy people across ages. The V gene's germline CDR1 is LGHDT and CDR2 YNNKEL (reference sequence). The CDR3 covers 13 residues. V lost 1 base to trimming and J lost 7 bases, with 10 bases between them. Using a J-beta primer mix together with a sample-barcoded 5' primer, a second PCR was run for roughly 6 to 11 cycles. TCRdb ran MiXCR on the 5' RACE reads and lists one entry per CDR3 protein. The sample lists 850,000 to 1,300,000 distinct CDR3 sequences; over 35% were seen once.

Sequenced sample: blood. This receptor was identified in a woman aged 60-75 years in good health. The rearrangement uses TRBV3-1 and TRBJ1-1, with no clear D. The CDR3, as DNA: TGTGCCAGCAGCCAAGTTGCGGGGAATGAAGCTTTCTTT. This gives the protein CASSQVAGNEAFF. The full variable domain, rest sourced from reference TRBV3-1 and TRBJ1-1, is DTAVSQTPKYLVTQMGNDKSIKCEQNLGHDTMYWYKQDSKKFLKIMFSYNNKELIINETVPNRFSPKSPDKAHLNLHINSLELGDSAVYFCASSQVAGNEAFFGQGTRLTVV.